This T cell receptor (beta chain) was recorded in a study of naive and memory T cell subsets. Study results and limitations: Possibly reflecting memory cells re-expressing CD45RA, a few larger clonotypes occurred in naive repertoires, especially CD8. Naive and memory subsets had different power law exponents for TCR abundance.

This clonotype was counted a few times. Its target is not known. V dropped 5 bases and J dropped 3 bases, with 14 bases sitting between them. Germline CDR1 SGHTA, CDR2 FQGNSA. The CDR3 is 15 residues long. After the first PCR, alpha and beta chain libraries were processed separately. An equimolar mix of two oligonucleotides served as the beta constant-region primer for TRBC1 and TRBC2. Nested alpha and beta constant-region primers with the SP2 primer drove four PCR rounds on ligated cDNA. TCRdb used MiXCR to reprocess the UMI-ligation and nested PCR reads, holding one entry per CDR3 protein. Here the sample spans 99,000 or so distinct CDR3 sequences, roughly 14% being singletons.

Material for sequencing was naive CD8+ T cells from blood. The TCR comes from a human donor in good health. The rearrangement links TRBV7-2 to TRBJ2-1; perhaps D is TRBD1 or TRBD2 (6 bases each). CDR3 sequence: CASSPEGGLYNEQFF. CDR3 DNA: TGTGCCAGCAGCCCAGAGGGGGGCCTCTACAATGAGCAGTTCTTC.